This passage covers 9 T cell receptor beta chains from one sample sequenced in a study of identical twins (dated by TCRdb to the mid-2010s). Receptor libraries were prepared by 5' RACE. Instrument on record: Illumina HiSeq 2000. Starting from the raw public reads, TCRdb applied fastp trimming at Q25, assembled clones with MiXCR and retained in-frame beta chains. Merged by CDR3 protein, the rows form single entries marked with the most common genes and DNA. The table for this sample lists around 450,000 distinct CDR3 sequences; 14% of them were counted only once. The ten top clones hold 0.4% to 0.55% of the sample. The same data also went into a second study, on yellow fever vaccine responses in identical twins.

Sequenced material: CD4+ T cells sorted from blood. These receptors all come from a woman younger than 35 in good health.

This clonotype has just a few counts. The chain uses TRBV10-3 and TRBJ2-1; 11 nucleotides match TRBD2. Germline V gene sequence: CDR1 ENHRY, CDR2 SYGVKD. The J segment lost 4 bases and the V segment lost 3 bases, leaving 8 bases of the junction unmatched. The CDR3 consists of 17 residues. Here the CDR3 reads CAISDPPRLAGYNEQFF. The CDR3, as DNA: TGTGCCATCAGTGACCCCCCCCGACTAGCGGGGTACAATGAGCAGTTCTTC.

CDR3 in amino acids: CAWTPTTDTQYF. DNA of the CDR3: TGTGCCTGGACCCCGACTACAGATACGCAGTATTTT. This chain uses TRBV30 with TRBJ2-3, with no clear D. Between the trimmed V and J ends, which lost 4 bases and 3 bases, there was a span of 8 bases. Germline lookup yields CDR1 GTSNPN and CDR2 SVGIG (reference sequence). This CDR3 spans 12 amino acids.

This clonotype was found a few times. The chain has TRBV20-1 and TRBJ2-5, with D possibly being TRBD2 (7 bases). Germline loops: CDR1 DFQATT, CDR2 SNEGSKA (reference sequence). Trimming removed 7 bases at V and 4 bases at J, with 22 bases between. CDR3 length: 15 residues. CDR3: CSGRTFWGGLETQYF. The CDR3 DNA reads as TGCAGTGGCCGCACGTTTTGGGGGGGCCTAGAGACCCAGTACTTC.

In this sample, this clonotype turned up a few times. The V and J genes are TRBV5-1 and TRBJ2-3; TRBD2 aligns across 8 bases. The germline V gene has CDR1 SGHRS and CDR2 YFSETQ. CDR3 length: 15 residues. After removal of 4 bases from V and 2 bases from J, the junction contained 6 bases not matched to a gene. The CDR3 bases are TGCGCCAGCAGCGAGTTAGCGGGGCCCACAGATACGCAGTATTTT. This encodes CASSELAGPTDTQYF. Based on the CDR3 plus reference TRBV5-1 and TRBJ2-3, the full variable domain is KAGVTQTPRYLIKTRGQQVTLSCSPISGHRSVSWYQQTPGQGLQFLFEYFSETQRNKGNFPGRFSGRQFSNSRSEMNVSTLELGDSALYLCASSELAGPTDTQYFGPGTRLTVL.

The chain recombines TRBV15 with TRBJ2-3; unclear D gene. Germline CDR1 and CDR2: LNHNV and YYDKDF (reference sequence). V was trimmed by 4 bases and J by 4 bases, leaving 3 bases between them. The CDR3 covers 11 residues. Here the CDR3 reads CATSIADTQYF. The CDR3 DNA is TGTGCCACCAGCATCGCAGATACGCAGTATTTT. The full variable domain, its missing parts supplied by reference TRBV15 and TRBJ2-3, is DAMVIQNPRYQVTQFGKPVTLSCSQTLNHNVMYWYQQKSSQAPKLLFHYYDKDFNNEADTPDNFQSRRPNTSFCFLDIRSPGLGDTAMYLCATSIADTQYFGPGTRLTVL.

V is TRBV24-1 and J is TRBJ2-3; TRBD2 is a possible D gene (5 bases). The germline gives CDR1 KGHDR, CDR2 SFDVKD. The V gene lost 5 bases and the J gene lost 0 bases, with 14 bases spanning the gap. The CDR3 has 16 residues. CDR3 bases: TGTGCCACCAGTGCGACGCGGGCGGTAAGCACAGATACGCAGTATTTT. It encodes CATSATRAVSTDTQYF.

This clonotype was seen many times. V is TRBV29-1 and J is TRBJ2-1; 7 bases match TRBD2. This CDR3 is 15 amino acids long. Trimming cost V 3 bases and J 10 bases; bases outside gene matches: 15. Germline V gene data show CDR1 as SQVTM and CDR2 as ANQGSEA. CDR3 in DNA: TGCAGCGTTGACATCGCTAGCGGATACAGAAAAGAGCAGTTCTTC. Translation gives CSVDIASGYRKEQFF.

The chain uses TRBV4-1 and TRBJ2-3; TRBD2 agrees at 11 bases. V shed 4 bases and J 5 bases; nucleotides not matched to a gene: 11. The length of the CDR3 is 17 residues. Germline V gives CDR1 MGHRA, CDR2 YSYEKL. The DNA for the CDR3 is TGCGCCAGCAGCCTTTCCGGGACTAGCGGTGGGGGAGATACGCAGTATTTT. Translation: CASSLSGTSGGGDTQYF.

This clonotype showed up just a few times. J is TRBJ2-1 and V is TRBV18; 10 bases fit TRBD1. The V segment lost 4 bases and the J segment 7 bases; nucleotides outside the gene matches: 10. The CDR3 has 16 residues. Germline V gene data show CDR1 as KGHSH and CDR2 as LQKENI. In DNA, the CDR3 is TGTGCCAGCTCACGACTCTCCGGGACAGGGGTAAATGAGCAGTTCTTC. Protein: CASSRLSGTGVNEQFF.